The clone carrying this T cell receptor (beta chain) appeared a few times. The antigen remains unidentified. The sample is drawn from a study of blood T cells in healthy people across ages. Study findings and constraints: A conclusive naive versus antigen-experienced comparison was prevented by the unsorted PBMCs.

Drawn from each donor were roughly 10 milliliters of peripheral blood. Germline CDR1 and CDR2: PRHDT and FYEKMQ (reference sequence). V dropped 5 bases and J dropped 4; count of bases not matched to a gene: 7. The CDR3 consists of 16 residues. With a J-beta primer mix and a sample-barcoded 5' primer, a second PCR ran about 6 to 11 cycles. TCRdb reprocessed the 5' RACE reads with MiXCR, giving one entry per CDR3 protein. The table includes around 900,000 distinct CDR3 sequences, roughly 51% detected once. J is TRBJ2-3 and V is TRBV13, with 12 nucleotides matching TRBD2. Sample: blood. This TCR derives from a woman in her sixties in good health. CDR3 coding DNA: TGTGCCAGCAGCATCCCACTAGCGGGAGGTGCAGATACGCAGTATTTT. Protein product: CASSIPLAGGADTQYF.